These T cell receptor beta chains were read from a single sample in a study of beta chain features in type 1 diabetes. The protocol was immunoSEQ multiplex PCR, while the TCRdb copy is restricted to in-frame clones and leaves out a portion. Of 300,000 to 450,000 clones in the sample, 8% to 10% were seen once. The sample comprised central memory CD4+ T cells from blood. The receptor set was obtained from a man aged 25-40 years with type 1 diabetes. CDR3s include the opening cysteine and the closing phenylalanine or tryptophan.

v_call,j_call,cdr3_aa
TRBV19,TRBJ2-5,CASSIRAGGSKTQYF
TRBV7-3,TRBJ1-1,CASSTARASEAFF
TRBV28,NA,CASRHFGEQYF
TRBV19,TRBJ2-3,CASRDRVRADTQYF
TRBV18,TRBJ1-3,CASSTSGGSGNTIYF
TRBV10-3,TRBJ2-1,CAISEHRDSGTGDYNEQFF
TRBV7-9,TRBJ2-2,CASSSSSGLGGTGELFF
TRBV4-2,TRBJ2-5,CASSRKRDGTETQYF
TRBV19,TRBJ2-3,CASAHLGTGGTDTQYF
TRBV7-2,TRBJ1-6,CASSLDRVRRGGYNSPLHF
TRBV4-3,TRBJ1-1,CASSQDRGGRWAFF
TRBV5-1,TRBJ2-5,CASSLEVGEETQYF
TRBV7-9,TRBJ1-5,CASTRDRNQPQHF
TRBV5-4,TRBJ2-3,CASSLDRASTDTQYF
TRBV29-1,TRBJ1-2,CSVDGSVDWGGYTF
TRBV18,TRBJ1-2,CASSLGTGSDYGYTF
TRBV28,TRBJ1-6,CASGSYQNSPLHF
TRBV19,TRBJ1-3,CASREYRGSGNTIYF
TRBV7-9,TRBJ2-1,CASSPWTGVVEQFF
TRBV11-2,TRBJ1-1,CASSSRGMTTNTEAFF
TRBV6-6,TRBJ2-1,CASSPPAGEQFF
TRBV5-1,TRBJ2-7,CASSPTGLAGTGGEQYF
TRBV7-8,TRBJ2-2,CASSKTGLAEITNTGELFF
TRBV7-9,TRBJ1-3,CASSAEGGPGNTIYF